This T cell receptor beta chain was captured in a study of PD-1 blockade in classical Hodgkin lymphoma (dated by TCRdb to 2018 to 2021). Notes on the research overall: Nivolumab dosing was 3 mg/kg intravenously every 2 weeks, continuing until either disease progression or unacceptable toxicity. The study used CyTOF and TCR beta sequencing to define a peripheral blood immune signature of response to PD-1 blockade in classical Hodgkin lymphoma.

Read against the paper, the sample's time point label means: cycle 2 day 1 (C2D1) of nivolumab. Every trial patient had relapsed after autologous stem cell transplantation, and cohorts A, B and C differed in prior brentuximab vedotin exposure. A total of 50 to 70 patients with relapsed/refractory classical Hodgkin lymphoma made up the trial cohort, and each patient's best overall response was complete response, partial response or progressive disease. Trial patients were treated with single-agent nivolumab in the multi-cohort phase II CheckMate 205 trial. Best overall response was determined by an independent review committee according to the 2007 International Working Group response criteria. Trial PBMCs were collected just before the start of nivolumab (C1D1) and during therapy at cycle 2 day 1 and cycle 4 day 1. Peripheral blood was collected in 8 mL Vacutainer Cell Preparation Tubes, from which PBMCs were isolated by centrifugation and then cryopreserved.

Study-wide conclusions, independent of this receptor: The study was limited to a single clinical trial cohort, and causes of repertoire differences, possibly disease activity or prior therapy, remained undefined. Newly diagnosed patients were reported to have lower baseline TCR diversity than healthy donors, and relapsed/refractory patients were reported to have lower baseline TCR diversity still. A significant rise by C4D1 was seen in CD4+ but not CD8+ TCR diversity (p=0.0027 vs p=0.16), with the rise being most apparent in complete responders (p=0.02). Diversity was lower in patients who began nivolumab less than 1 year after ASCT, so these patients were left out of later analyses to avoid confounding by immune reconstitution. Trial patients achieving complete response had baseline diversity similar to newly diagnosed patients, whereas partial responders and progressors had significantly lower diversity.

Comments on this clone: This receptor's antigen is unknown. Per-base qualities were not stored, and no clone one base away is much larger.

Genomic DNA was isolated using the Qiagen DNeasy kit from unsorted PBMCs as well as from negatively selected CD4+ and CD8+ fractions. TCR beta CDR3 regions were amplified by immunoSEQ multiplex PCR using primers annealing to V and J segments. A synthetic immune receptor repertoire was used to minimize amplification bias, and any residual bias was removed computationally once sequencing was done. The authors' analysis ran thus. Custom Python scripts were used to quantify repertoire diversity as the Shannon entropy index. Unsorted, CD4+ and CD8+ repertoires were analyzed separately, except for combined analyses in which CD4+ and CD8+ sequences were merged in silico. A clone was considered expanded if an increase in frequency of at least 2-fold after treatment relative to C1D1 was found, and a pseudocount of 0.5 was applied to clones undetected at baseline. Singleton clones were defined as clones with 0 or 1 copy at C1D1, and non-singleton clones were defined as clones with 2 or more copies. Clones expanded in unsorted samples were labelled as CD4+, CD8+ or unknown by matching protein sequences in sorted samples from the same patient. Wilcoxon tests on paired samples were used to test diversity changes from C1D1 to C4D1. As stored in TCRdb, this immuneACCESS dataset retains in-frame rearrangements with V and J assigned. A fraction of the clones does not appear; measured against another copy, unresolved V genes explain less than half of the discrepancy, and the remainder lacks a known reason. That table is the source of V, J and clone size, and D and trimming were worked out from the DNA. For this sample there are about 150,000 clones; 78% appear just once. The ten biggest clones cover 7% to 9.5% of the sample.

Here V drops 8 bases and J drops 2 bases, and the junction holds 9 bases not matched to any gene. CDR1 WSHSY and CDR2 SAAADI were looked up in the germline V gene. The CDR3 spans 16 residues, from the cysteine through the phenylalanine. Only the CDR3 part of the read is kept: 48 bases, read in frame from the first base. The sample in question was peripheral blood mononuclear cells (PBMCs), obtained before the second cycle of nivolumab. This receptor was identified in a human donor with classical Hodgkin lymphoma. In this chain, TRBV10-2 is recombined with TRBJ2-3, with 11 bases aligning to TRBD2. The nucleotide sequence is given as TGCGCCAGCGGGGGACTAGCGGTTCAGTTCACAGATACGCAGTATTTT. Its protein is CASGGLAVQFTDTQYF.